This T cell receptor beta chain came from a study of blood T cell repertoires in COVID-19. Study-level information: Spain, Italy and the United States supplied samples that represented acute and convalescent COVID-19.

Unmatched junction bases numbered 8, after V lost 7 bases and J lost 5 bases. The length of the CDR3 is 14 residues. The V gene's germline CDR1 is KGHDR and CDR2 SFDVKD. The protocol was immunoSEQ multiplex PCR, while the TCRdb copy is restricted to in-frame clones and leaves out a portion. Of around 57,000 clones listed, over 90% are singletons. Material for sequencing was peripheral blood. The rearrangement uses TRBV24-1 and TRBJ2-5; the match to TRBD1 covers 8 bases. The source of this sequence is a man aged 50-59 years with acute or convalescent COVID-19. In DNA form, the CDR3 reads TGTGCCACCAGCCGGGGACAGGTCCCTGAGACCCAGTACTTC. This sequence encodes CATSRGQVPETQYF.